A selection of T cell receptor beta chains follows, all from one sample in a study of cytomegalovirus exposure and HLA in healthy donors. Repertoires were generated with immunoSEQ multiplex PCR, while TCRdb's copy carries only in-frame clones and drops some. The repertoire holds around 170,000 clones, with roughly 70% as singletons. Sequenced material: PBMCs. All receptors derive from a girl between 10 and 17 years old in good health and CMV-seronegative. Both conserved end residues are part of each CDR3. The order of the fields is V gene, clone size, J gene, D gene, CDR3 protein, CDR3 DNA. A D gene is named only where the DNA matches it firmly. The listing skips clone size in some rows; elsewhere it reads once, few, many or a size class.

V gene: TRBV4-1
clone size: .
J gene: TRBJ2-1
D gene: TRBD1
CDR3 protein: CASSHRDSDYNEQFF
CDR3 DNA: TGCGCCAGCAGCCACCGGGACAGCGACTACAATGAGCAGTTCTTC

V gene: TRBV7-9
clone size: .
J gene: TRBJ2-5
D gene: TRBD2
CDR3 protein: CASSSPRGDRPETQYF
CDR3 DNA: TGTGCCAGCAGCTCACCTCGGGGGGACCGCCCGGAGACCCAGTACTTC

V gene: TRBV19
clone size: .
J gene: TRBJ2-1
D gene: TRBD1
CDR3 protein: CATHPGTDYNEQFF
CDR3 DNA: TGTGCCACCCACCCAGGGACAGATTACAATGAGCAGTTCTTC

V gene: TRBV16
clone size: .
J gene: TRBJ1-2
D gene: TRBD1
CDR3 protein: CASSLRDSTGGYTF
CDR3 DNA: TGTGCCAGCAGCCTAAGGGACAGCACCGGTGGCTACACCTTC

V gene: TRBV5-1
clone size: .
J gene: TRBJ1-5
D gene: .
CDR3 protein: CASSLVGGANQPQHF
CDR3 DNA: TGCGCCAGCAGCTTGGTTGGGGGGGCGAATCAGCCCCAGCATTTT

V gene: TRBV5-1
clone size: .
J gene: TRBJ1-1
D gene: TRBD1
CDR3 protein: CASSTGQGITEAFF
CDR3 DNA: TGCGCCAGCAGCACGGGACAGGGAATAACTGAAGCTTTCTTT

V gene: TRBV9
clone size: .
J gene: TRBJ2-2
D gene: .
CDR3 protein: CASSGAVTGELFF
CDR3 DNA: TGTGCCAGCAGTGGAGCCGTCACCGGGGAGCTGTTTTTT

V gene: TRBV5-1
clone size: .
J gene: TRBJ1-6
D gene: .
CDR3 protein: CASSPEGNSPLHF
CDR3 DNA: TGCGCCAGCAGTCCGGAGGGCAATTCACCCCTCCACTTT

V gene: TRBV27
clone size: few
J gene: TRBJ2-5
D gene: .
CDR3 protein: CASSSLTINQETQYF
CDR3 DNA: TGTGCCAGCAGTTCCCTTACTATAAACCAAGAGACCCAGTACTTC

V gene: TRBV10-3
clone size: .
J gene: TRBJ2-5
D gene: TRBD2
CDR3 protein: CATSRGAGGGETQYF
CDR3 DNA: TGTGCCACCTCCCGGGGAGCGGGGGGAGGAGAGACCCAGTACTTC

V gene: TRBV30
clone size: few
J gene: TRBJ1-4
D gene: TRBD1
CDR3 protein: CAWDRTGTGKNEKLFF
CDR3 DNA: TGTGCCTGGGACCGCACCGGGACAGGCAAAAATGAAAAACTGTTTTTT

V gene: TRBV6-4
clone size: .
J gene: TRBJ1-2
D gene: .
CDR3 protein: CASSPTEPPTNYGYAF
CDR3 DNA: TGTGCCAGCAGCCCAACCGAGCCCCCTACTAACTATGGCTACGCCTTC

V gene: TRBV11-2
clone size: .
J gene: TRBJ1-3
D gene: .
CDR3 protein: CASSLSRQAGNTIYF
CDR3 DNA: TGTGCCAGCAGCTTGAGCAGGCAGGCTGGAAACACCATATATTTT

V gene: TRBV9
clone size: .
J gene: TRBJ2-2
D gene: .
CDR3 protein: CASNINTGELFF
CDR3 DNA: TGTGCCAGCAACATAAACACCGGGGAGCTGTTTTTT

V gene: TRBV9
clone size: .
J gene: TRBJ1-6
D gene: TRBD1
CDR3 protein: CASSPRQGGNSPLHF
CDR3 DNA: TGTGCCAGCAGCCCCCGACAGGGAGGAAATTCACCCCTCCACTTT

V gene: TRBV5-1
clone size: .
J gene: TRBJ2-7
D gene: .
CDR3 protein: CASSLKQGSLLEQYF
CDR3 DNA: TGCGCCAGCAGCTTAAAACAGGGTTCCCTCCTCGAGCAGTACTTC

V gene: TRBV2
clone size: few
J gene: TRBJ1-5
D gene: .
CDR3 protein: CASRADYNQPQHF
CDR3 DNA: TGTGCCAGCAGAGCGGACTATAATCAGCCCCAGCATTTT

V gene: TRBV30
clone size: .
J gene: TRBJ1-2
D gene: .
CDR3 protein: CAWSAIDYGYTF
CDR3 DNA: TGTGCCTGGAGTGCCATTGACTATGGCTACACCTTC

V gene: TRBV2
clone size: .
J gene: TRBJ2-7
D gene: .
CDR3 protein: CASSEWGAKHEQYF
CDR3 DNA: TGTGCCAGCAGTGAATGGGGCGCGAAACACGAGCAGTACTTC

V gene: TRBV18
clone size: once
J gene: TRBJ1-4
D gene: TRBD1
CDR3 protein: CASSPLSTGGNEKLFF
CDR3 DNA: TGTGCCAGCTCACCTCTTTCGACAGGGGGTAATGAAAAACTGTTTTTT

V gene: TRBV13
clone size: few
J gene: TRBJ2-1
D gene: TRBD1
CDR3 protein: CASSDRGRNHEQFF
CDR3 DNA: TGTGCCAGCAGCGACAGGGGGCGTAACCATGAGCAGTTCTTC

V gene: TRBV5-1
clone size: .
J gene: TRBJ2-7
D gene: .
CDR3 protein: CASSGGVGYEQYF
CDR3 DNA: TGCGCCAGCAGTGGAGGGGTGGGGTACGAGCAGTACTTC

V gene: TRBV5-1
clone size: .
J gene: TRBJ2-1
D gene: TRBD2
CDR3 protein: CASSSLTTSGRNEQFF
CDR3 DNA: TGCGCCAGCAGCTCTTTAACGACTAGCGGGCGCAATGAGCAGTTCTTC

V gene: TRBV10-1
clone size: few
J gene: TRBJ2-1
D gene: TRBD1
CDR3 protein: CASSEGQAVYNEQFF
CDR3 DNA: TGCGCCAGCAGTGAGGGACAGGCCGTGTACAATGAGCAGTTCTTC

V gene: TRBV6-5
clone size: .
J gene: TRBJ1-1
D gene: .
CDR3 protein: CASSFNRVSTEAFF
CDR3 DNA: TGTGCCAGCAGTTTCAACAGGGTAAGCACTGAAGCTTTCTTT

V gene: TRBV25-1
clone size: few
J gene: TRBJ2-3
D gene: .
CDR3 protein: CASSEFDRMDTDTQYF
CDR3 DNA: TGTGCCAGCAGTGAATTTGACAGGATGGACACAGATACGCAGTATTTT

V gene: TRBV7-9
clone size: once
J gene: TRBJ1-5
D gene: .
CDR3 protein: CASSLDGTPGNQPQHF
CDR3 DNA: TGTGCCAGCAGCTTAGACGGGACACCGGGCAATCAGCCCCAGCATTTT